What follows is one T cell receptor beta chain and its context. The data belong to a study of CD8 T cells in Susac syndrome. Age- and sex-matched healthy donors served as the control group. Random hexamers were used to reverse transcribe roughly 0.45 to 1 ug of RNA. Amplification of the TCR beta CDR3 was carried out by immunoSEQ multiplex PCR, which spanned a total of 54 Vbeta and 13 Jbeta segments. TCRdb recomputed calls from the immunoSEQ multiplex PCR reads with MiXCR, one row per CDR3 protein. The table has under 70,000 distinct CDR3 sequences, around 94% seen once. V lost 3 bases, J lost 8 bases, and 14 bases lay in between. This CDR3 spans 14 amino acids. Germline V gives CDR1 LGHNT, CDR2 FRNRAP.

The sample was CD8+ T cells from PBMCs. The source of this sequence is a human donor in good health. This sequence joins TRBV12-5 and TRBJ1-5; D is undetermined. CDR3 nucleotide sequence: TGTGCTAGTGGTTTCCCGGGCTTCGCGGAGCCCCAGCATTTT. The encoded protein is CASGFPGFAEPQHF.